This is a list of T cell receptor beta chains from one sample in a study of T cells in Graves' hyperthyroidism and ophthalmopathy. Via MiXCR, TCRdb re-called the multiplex PCR reads, giving one row per CDR3 protein. The table shows about 570,000 distinct CDR3 sequences, with around 42% occurring only once. Sequencing used peripheral blood or thyroid tissue (not recorded which). Receptors originate from an adult woman with Graves' disease, either hyperthyroidism or ophthalmopathy (not recorded which). The CDR3 runs from the conserved cysteine through the conserved F or W. The D gene is left open where the match is weak. A clone size is listed for some rows: how often the clone was seen (once, few, many), or a class if it is expanded.

.	.	TRBV5-5	TRBJ2-3	TGTGCCAGCAGCCAGAGGGATACGCAGTATTTT	CASSQRDTQYF
TRBD1	many	TRBV9	TRBJ1-2	TGTGCCAGCAGCGAAGGTGGGGGACACAGGGGGCGTCCCCTTCGCTATGGCTACACCTTC	CASSEGGGHRGRPLRYGYTF
TRBD1	many	TRBV28	TRBJ1-2	TGTGCCAGCAGTTTAGTCGACAGGGGGATCGACACCTTC	CASSLVDRGIDTF
.	many	TRBV11-2	TRBJ2-5	TGTGCCAGCAGCGAAACAGGGATCCAAGAGACCCAGTACTTC	CASSETGIQETQYF
.	.	TRBV2	TRBJ1-1	TGTGCCAGCAGCTTGGGACACCGTGGCACTGAAGCTTTCTTT	CASSLGHRGTEAFF
.	.	TRBV15	TRBJ1-5	TGTGCCACCAGCAGGGTAGGGAGGGGAAATCAGCCCCAGCATTTT	CATSRVGRGNQPQHF
.	many	TRBV29-1	TRBJ1-1	TGCCGCACGGCCTCCCACGAGTTGGCTTTCTTT	CRTASHELAFF
.	.	TRBV28	TRBJ2-7	TGTGCCAGCAGCCCTTATTCTAGCAGCAACTACGAGCAGTACTTC	CASSPYSSSNYEQYF
TRBD1	.	TRBV7-3	TRBJ2-3	TGTGCCAGCAGCTTCCAGGGACAGACCCAGTATTTT	CASSFQGQTQYF
.	many	TRBV7-2	TRBJ1-6	TGTGCCAGCAGCTTAGAGCAGGGGAATTCACCCCTCCACTTT	CASSLEQGNSPLHF
.	many	TRBV20-1	TRBJ1-1	TGCAGTGCCCAAGATGACAGGCATATGAACACTGAAGCTTTCTTT	CSAQDDRHMNTEAFF
.	once	TRBV29-1	TRBJ2-5	TGCAGCGTTGCGGAAGGGTTGGTAGGGGAGACCCAGTACTTC	CSVAEGLVGETQYF
.	few	TRBV28	TRBJ2-5	TGTGCCAGCAGTCACAGTTTCGGGACCCAGTACTTC	CASSHSFGTQYF
TRBD1	many	TRBV19	TRBJ1-2	TGTGCCAGTAGTCTCGGGACAGGCGAGGTCCCCGGGGGCTACACCTTC	CASSLGTGEVPGGYTF
.	many	TRBV9	TRBJ1-2	TGTGCCAGCAGCGGGGGGAACTATGGCTACACCTTC	CASSGGNYGYTF
TRBD2	.	TRBV2	TRBJ2-2	TGTGCCAGCAGCCCAGGGGAGACTCTAGCGGGAGGGGGCACCGGGGAGCTGTTTTTT	CASSPGETLAGGGTGELFF
.	.	TRBV28	TRBJ1-3	TGTGCCAGCATCAATAGGGGAGCTGGAAACACCATATATTTT	CASINRGAGNTIYF
TRBD2	.	TRBV7-2	TRBJ2-7	TGTGCCAGCTCCGGAGGACTAGCGGGAACTTACGAGCAGTACTTC	CASSGGLAGTYEQYF
.	many	TRBV7-2	TRBJ1-6	TGTGCCAGCAGCTTTGTAACCCGCTGGGGGCGAGACTCACCCCTCCACTTT	CASSFVTRWGRDSPLHF
.	many	TRBV19	TRBJ2-6	TGTGCCAGTAGTGCGGGGATAAGTGGGGCCAACGTCCTGACTTTC	CASSAGISGANVLTF
.	.	TRBV25-1	TRBJ2-2	TGTGCTAGGATGGCGGGCTCGAACACCGGGGAGCTGTTTTTT	CARMAGSNTGELFF
TRBD1	few	TRBV6-5	TRBJ2-7	TGTGCCAGCAGGAACTCCGGGACAGGGGGATACGAGCAGTACTTC	CASRNSGTGGYEQYF
.	.	TRBV2	TRBJ2-5	TGTGCCAGCAGTGAAGCGCTTGGGACAGAGACCCAGTACTTC	CASSEALGTETQYF
TRBD1	.	TRBV28	TRBJ2-7	TGTGCCAGCAGTCACGTCCGGACAGGGGAAGAGCAGTACTTC	CASSHVRTGEEQYF
.	once	TRBV5-1	TRBJ1-5	TGCGCCAGCAGCTTGGGTTGGGAGGAGACCCAGCATTTT	CASSLGWEETQHF
.	.	TRBV15	TRBJ1-2	TGTGCCACCAGCAGAGACGGGACATTGACCGTCTATGGCTACACCTTC	CATSRDGTLTVYGYTF
TRBD1	once	TRBV7-9	TRBJ1-2	TGTGCCAGCAGGGCCCTAAGGGACAGGGGATATGGCTACACCTTC	CASRALRDRGYGYTF
TRBD1	.	TRBV9	TRBJ2-5	TGTGCCAGCAGACCCGGGACAGGGTACTTC	CASRPGTGYF
.	few	TRBV20-1	TRBJ2-7	TGCAGTGCTGGCCGGGACCGCGCCTACGAGCAGTACTTC	CSAGRDRAYEQYF
.	.	TRBV7-2	TRBJ1-6	TGTGCCAGCAGCTTAGACTCAGGGTATAGTTCACCCCTCCACTTT	CASSLDSGYSSPLHF
.	.	TRBV7-9	TRBJ2-5	TGTGCCAGCAGCTTAGGGTTTTATCAAGAGACCCAGTACTTC	CASSLGFYQETQYF
TRBD1	few	TRBV29-1	TRBJ2-7	TGCAGCGGACAGGGGGCGGGAGAGCAGTACTTC	CSGQGAGEQYF
.	.	TRBV10-2	TRBJ2-5	TGCGCCAGCAGTGAACCAGAAATCGGCGCCGGAGCCCAGTACTTC	CASSEPEIGAGAQYF
TRBD1	many	TRBV4-2	TRBJ1-2	TGTGCCAGCAGCCAAGCCCGACAGGGCGGGTATGGCTACACCTTC	CASSQARQGGYGYTF
.	.	TRBV5-5	TRBJ1-4	TGTGCCAGCAGCTCCTACAGGGTGGCAAAACTGTTTTTT	CASSSYRVAKLFF
.	many	TRBV6-2/TRBV6-3	TRBJ1-6	TGTGCCAGCAGTTACAGGGGCTTGGACATTTCACCCCTCCACTTT	CASSYRGLDISPLHF
.	many	TRBV20-1	TRBJ1-5	TGCAGTGCTAGACATATTGGAGGCTATAGCAATCAGCCCCAGCATTTT	CSARHIGGYSNQPQHF
.	few	TRBV29-1	TRBJ1-2	TGCAGCGTTGAAAGAAGCTATGGCTACACCTTC	CSVERSYGYTF
.	few	TRBV29-1	TRBJ1-1	TGCAGCGTTAGGGGTTTGGGTGGCACTGAAGCTTTCTTT	CSVRGLGGTEAFF
TRBD1	.	TRBV20-1	TRBJ2-5	TGCGGTGCTAGAGATTGGACAGGGCAAGAGACCCAGTACTTC	CGARDWTGQETQYF
TRBD1	many	TRBV9	TRBJ1-2	TGTGCCAGCAGCGGACAGGGCCGAGGCTATGGCTACACCTTC	CASSGQGRGYGYTF
TRBD2	.	TRBV10-3	TRBJ2-1	TGTGCCATCAGCGATATGGTGGCGGGGGGGCAGAATGAGCAGTTCTTC	CAISDMVAGGQNEQFF
TRBD2	.	TRBV10-3	TRBJ2-7	TGTGCTATTAGTGGTACTAGCGGACACTCCTACGAGCAGTACTTC	CAISGTSGHSYEQYF
.	few	TRBV12-3/TRBV12-4	TRBJ1-1	TGTGCCAGCTCCAACACTGAAGCTTTCTTT	CASSNTEAFF
TRBD1	.	TRBV10-3	TRBJ1-2	TGTGCCAGCAGGGGGAACGGGGAGCCTGGCTACACCTTC	CASRGNGEPGYTF
.	.	TRBV10-3	TRBJ2-2	TGTGCCATCCCCAGTAGAGCCGGGGAGCTGTTTTTT	CAIPSRAGELFF
.	.	TRBV9	TRBJ2-7	TGTGCCAGCAGCGTAGCGGACACCTACGAGCAGTACTTC	CASSVADTYEQYF
.	many	TRBV13	TRBJ1-4	TGTGCCAGCAGCCCCTCGCGGCAGGGCCCCGAAAAACTGTTTTTT	CASSPSRQGPEKLFF
TRBD1	.	TRBV11-2	TRBJ2-7	TGTGCCAGCAGCCGATGGACAGGGGGCTCTTACGAGCAGTACTTC	CASSRWTGGSYEQYF
.	many	TRBV3-1	TRBJ1-1	TGTGCCAGCAGCCAAGGGACGTTTGGTGAAGCTTTCTTT	CASSQGTFGEAFF
TRBD2	.	TRBV10-3	TRBJ2-2	TGTGCCATCAGACCCCATTCGGGAGGTCACGGGGAGCTGTTTTTT	CAIRPHSGGHGELFF
.	.	TRBV30	TRBJ2-7	TGTGCCTGGAGTGTACTAGGGATCAACCACGAGCAGTACTTC	CAWSVLGINHEQYF
TRBD1	many	TRBV15	TRBJ1-3	TGTGCCACCAGCAGAGGGGGGACAGGATCGACTGGAAACACCATATATTTT	CATSRGGTGSTGNTIYF
TRBD1	many	TRBV6-6	TRBJ1-5	TGTGCCAGCTCACCTACAGGGGGCAATCAGCCCCAGCATTTT	CASSPTGGNQPQHF
.	many	TRBV19	TRBJ1-4	TGTGCCAGTAGTACTCACCTTGATGAAAAACTGTTTTTT	CASSTHLDEKLFF
.	many	TRBV7-9	TRBJ2-2	TGTGCCAGCAGACCTGCCCGGGAGCTGTTTTTT	CASRPARELFF